This T cell receptor (beta chain) was captured by sequencing in a study of T cell responses to AZD1222 COVID-19 vaccine. The overall study: The study pooled second doses at about 4 or about 12 weeks.

Assay used: immunoSEQ multiplex PCR; TCRdb lists only in-frame clones, some missing. In the table there are 110,000 or so clones, about 88% of which are singletons. From germline, CDR1 is DFQATT and CDR2 SNEGSKA (reference sequence). The V gene lost 6 bases and the J gene lost 7 bases, with 16 bases spanning the gap. This CDR3 spans 14 amino acids. Study observations and caveats: Clonal diversity may have been underestimated, and the donors were mostly white British, with more females than males.

On this clone itself: The target antigen is unknown.

The V call is TRBV20-1, the J call TRBJ1-6; perhaps TRBD1 as D (6 bases). Sample: peripheral blood, taken on day 0 of AZD1222 vaccination. The sequence was collected from an adult in good health. CDR3 sequence (DNA): TGCAGTGCCAGTGGGGGCATTTCGAATTCACCCCTCCACTTT. Encoded protein: CSASGGISNSPLHF.